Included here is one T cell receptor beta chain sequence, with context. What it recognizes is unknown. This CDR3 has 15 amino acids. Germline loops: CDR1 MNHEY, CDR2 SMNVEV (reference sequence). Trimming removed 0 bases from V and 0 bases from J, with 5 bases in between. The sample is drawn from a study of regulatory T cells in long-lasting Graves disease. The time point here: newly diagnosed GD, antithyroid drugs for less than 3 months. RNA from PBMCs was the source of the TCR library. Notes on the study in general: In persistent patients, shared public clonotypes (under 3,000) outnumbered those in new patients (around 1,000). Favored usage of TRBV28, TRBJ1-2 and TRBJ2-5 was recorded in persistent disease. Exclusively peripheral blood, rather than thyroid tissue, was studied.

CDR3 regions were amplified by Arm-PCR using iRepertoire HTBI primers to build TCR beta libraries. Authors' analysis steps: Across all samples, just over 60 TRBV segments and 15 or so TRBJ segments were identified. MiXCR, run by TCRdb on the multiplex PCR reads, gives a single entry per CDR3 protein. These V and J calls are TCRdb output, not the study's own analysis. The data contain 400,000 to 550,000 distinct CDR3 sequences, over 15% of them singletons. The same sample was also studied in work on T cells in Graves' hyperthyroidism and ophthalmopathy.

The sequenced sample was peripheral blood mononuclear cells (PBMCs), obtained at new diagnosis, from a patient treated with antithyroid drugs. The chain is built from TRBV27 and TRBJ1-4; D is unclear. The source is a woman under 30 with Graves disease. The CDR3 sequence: CASSLSPATNEKLFF. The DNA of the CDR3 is TGTGCCAGCAGTTTATCCCCAGCAACTAATGAAAAACTGTTTTTT.